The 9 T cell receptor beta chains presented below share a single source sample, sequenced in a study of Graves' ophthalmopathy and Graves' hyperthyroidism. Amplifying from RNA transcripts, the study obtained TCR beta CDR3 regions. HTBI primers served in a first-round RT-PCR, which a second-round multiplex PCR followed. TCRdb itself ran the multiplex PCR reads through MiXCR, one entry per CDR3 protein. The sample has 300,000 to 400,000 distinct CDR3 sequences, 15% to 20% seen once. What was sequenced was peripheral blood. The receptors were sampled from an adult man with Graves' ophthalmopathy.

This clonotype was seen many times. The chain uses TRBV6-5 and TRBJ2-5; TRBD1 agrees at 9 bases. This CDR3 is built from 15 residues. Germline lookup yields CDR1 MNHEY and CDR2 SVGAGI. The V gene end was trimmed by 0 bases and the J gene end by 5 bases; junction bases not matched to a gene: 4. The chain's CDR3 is CASSYSPGQGETQYF. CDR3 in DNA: TGTGCCAGCAGTTACTCCCCAGGACAGGGGGAGACCCAGTACTTC.

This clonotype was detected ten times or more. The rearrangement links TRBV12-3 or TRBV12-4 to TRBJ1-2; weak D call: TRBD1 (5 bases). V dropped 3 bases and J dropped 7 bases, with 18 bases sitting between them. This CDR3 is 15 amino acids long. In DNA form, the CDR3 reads TGTGCCAGCAGTTTCCGCACGGACAAGAGGGGTGGCTACACCTTC. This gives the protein CASSFRTDKRGGYTF.

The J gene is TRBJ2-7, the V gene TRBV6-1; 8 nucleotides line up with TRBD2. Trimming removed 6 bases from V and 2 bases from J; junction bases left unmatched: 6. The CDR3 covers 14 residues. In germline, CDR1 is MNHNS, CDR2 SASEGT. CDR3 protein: CASSPLAGPYEQYF. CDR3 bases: TGTGCCAGCAGCCCCCTAGCGGGCCCCTACGAGCAGTACTTC.

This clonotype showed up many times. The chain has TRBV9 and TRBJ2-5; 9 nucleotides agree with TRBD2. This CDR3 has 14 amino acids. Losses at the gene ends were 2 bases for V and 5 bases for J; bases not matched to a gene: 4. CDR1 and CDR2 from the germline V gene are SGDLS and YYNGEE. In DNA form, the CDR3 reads TGTGCCAGCAGCGTCGGCGGGGGGGCGGAGACCCAGTACTTC. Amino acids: CASSVGGGAETQYF.

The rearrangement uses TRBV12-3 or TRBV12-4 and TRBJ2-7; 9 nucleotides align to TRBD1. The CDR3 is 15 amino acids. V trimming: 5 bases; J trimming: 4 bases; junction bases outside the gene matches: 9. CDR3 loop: CASSQSGQGHYEQYF. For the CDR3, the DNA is TGTGCCAGCAGTCAATCGGGACAGGGACATTACGAGCAGTACTTC.

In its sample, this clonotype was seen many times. In nucleotides, the CDR3 is TGCAGTGCTAGAGTAGCGGGGGGTCAAGAGACCCAGTACTTC. This encodes CSARVAGGQETQYF. The genes are TRBV20-1 and TRBJ2-5; TRBD2 matches at 10 bases. This CDR3 has 14 residues. Germline CDR1 DFQATT, CDR2 SNEGSKA (reference sequence). The V gene end was trimmed by 1 base and the J gene end by 2 bases; junction bases not matched to a gene: 1.

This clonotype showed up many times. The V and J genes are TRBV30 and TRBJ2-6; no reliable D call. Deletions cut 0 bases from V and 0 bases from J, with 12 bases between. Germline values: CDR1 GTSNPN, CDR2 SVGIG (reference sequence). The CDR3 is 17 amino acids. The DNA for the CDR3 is TGTGCCTGGAGTGTCGGCAGGATGATCTCTGGGGCCAACGTCCTGACTTTC. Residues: CAWSVGRMISGANVLTF. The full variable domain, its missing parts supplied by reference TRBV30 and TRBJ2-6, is SQTIHQWPATLVQPVGSPLSLECTVEGTSNPNLYWYRQAAGRGLQLLFYSVGIGQISSEVPQNLSASRPQDRQFILSSKKLLLSDSGFYLCAWSVGRMISGANVLTFGAGSRLTVL.

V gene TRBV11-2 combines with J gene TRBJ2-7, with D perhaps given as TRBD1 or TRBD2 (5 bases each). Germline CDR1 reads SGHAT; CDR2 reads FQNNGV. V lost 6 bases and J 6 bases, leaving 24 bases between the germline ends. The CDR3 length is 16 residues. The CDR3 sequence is CASSHTGLAPGREQYF. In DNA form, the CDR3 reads TGTGCCAGCAGTCACACCGGACTCGCTCCGGGGCGCGAGCAGTACTTC.

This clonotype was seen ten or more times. The CDR3 is CASSSGLAGSYEQYF. The CDR3 nucleotides are TGTGCCAGCAGCAGCGGACTAGCGGGCTCCTACGAGCAGTACTTC. The chain has TRBV13 and TRBJ2-7; 11 nucleotides match TRBD2. J lost 0 bases, V lost 5 bases, and 3 bases had no gene match. CDR1 is PRHDT and CDR2 is FYEKMQ in the germline V gene (reference sequence). The CDR3 spans 15 residues.